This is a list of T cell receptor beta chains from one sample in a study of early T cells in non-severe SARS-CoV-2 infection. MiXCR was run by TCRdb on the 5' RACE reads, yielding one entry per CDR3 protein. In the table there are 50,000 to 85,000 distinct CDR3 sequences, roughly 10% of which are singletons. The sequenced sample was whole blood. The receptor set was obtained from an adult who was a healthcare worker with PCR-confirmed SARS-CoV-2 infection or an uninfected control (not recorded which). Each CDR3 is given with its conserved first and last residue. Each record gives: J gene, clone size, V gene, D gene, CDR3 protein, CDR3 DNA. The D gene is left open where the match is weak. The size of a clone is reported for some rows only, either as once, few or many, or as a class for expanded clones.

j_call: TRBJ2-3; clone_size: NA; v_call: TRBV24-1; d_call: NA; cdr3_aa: CATSDLGRTDTQYF; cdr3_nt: TGTGCCACCAGTGATTTGGGGCGCACAGATACGCAGTATTTT
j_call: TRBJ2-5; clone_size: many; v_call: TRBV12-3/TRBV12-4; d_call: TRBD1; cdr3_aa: CASSLIQGAGETQYF; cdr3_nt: TGTGCCAGCAGTTTAATACAGGGGGCTGGGGAGACCCAGTACTTC
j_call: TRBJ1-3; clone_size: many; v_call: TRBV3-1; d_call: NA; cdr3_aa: CASSRTVFSGNTIYF; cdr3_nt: TGTGCCAGCAGCCGAACTGTTTTCTCTGGAAACACCATATATTTT
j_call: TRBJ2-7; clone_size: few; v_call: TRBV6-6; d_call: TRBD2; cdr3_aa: CASSYHLRTSGGAYEQYF; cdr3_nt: TGTGCCAGCAGTTACCACCTAAGGACTAGCGGGGGGGCCTACGAGCAGTACTTC
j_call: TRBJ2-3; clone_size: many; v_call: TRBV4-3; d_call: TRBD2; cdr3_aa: CASSRGTSGDNTDTQYF; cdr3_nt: TGCGCCAGCAGCCGAGGGACTAGCGGGGACAACACAGATACGCAGTATTTT
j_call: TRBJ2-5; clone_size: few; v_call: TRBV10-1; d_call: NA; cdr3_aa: CASTPWGRTRGGPGVYQETQYF; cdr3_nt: TGCGCCAGCACCCCCTGGGGACGGACAAGGGGAGGACCCGGGGTATACCAAGAGACCCAGTACTTC
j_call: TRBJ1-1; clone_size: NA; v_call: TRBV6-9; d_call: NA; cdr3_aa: CASSKGQDVMNTEAFF; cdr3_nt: TGTGCCAGCAGCAAGGGACAAGATGTTATGAACACTGAAGCTTTCTTT
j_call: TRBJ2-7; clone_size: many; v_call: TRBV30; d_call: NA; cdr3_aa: CAWRGNYEQYF; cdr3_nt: TGTGCCTGGAGGGGAAACTACGAGCAGTACTTC
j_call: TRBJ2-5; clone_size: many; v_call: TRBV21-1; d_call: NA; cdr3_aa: CASSKAQGEETQYF; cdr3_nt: TGTGCCAGCAGCAAGGCACAGGGCGAAGAGACCCAGTACTTC
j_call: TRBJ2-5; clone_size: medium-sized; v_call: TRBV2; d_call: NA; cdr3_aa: CASTLSLETQYF; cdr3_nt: TGTGCCAGCACCCTCTCTCTGGAGACCCAGTACTTC